This T cell receptor (beta chain) was observed in a study of blood T cell repertoires in COVID-19. The CDR3 extends over 16 amino acids. Trimming took 5 bases from V and 0 from J; bases not matched to a gene: 7. Germline CDR1 is SGHRS and CDR2 is YFSETQ. The table came from immunoSEQ multiplex PCR; TCRdb's copy has only in-frame clones and leaves some out. The sample lists approximately 71,000 clones, 90% occurring once. This TCR was recovered from a woman under 30 with acute or convalescent COVID-19. Sequencing used peripheral blood. This chain connects TRBV5-1 to TRBJ1-4; TRBD1 agrees at 7 bases. The CDR3 DNA reads TGCGCCAGCAGACCTACCACAGGGGCAACTAATGAAAAACTGTTTTTT. It is translated as CASRPTTGATNEKLFF. Using reference TRBV5-1 and TRBJ1-4 for the parts outside the CDR3, the full variable domain is KAGVTQTPRYLIKTRGQQVTLSCSPISGHRSVSWYQQTPGQGLQFLFEYFSETQRNKGNFPGRFSGRQFSNSRSEMNVSTLELGDSALYLCASRPTTGATNEKLFFGSGTQLSVL.